The rows below give T cell receptor beta chains drawn from one sample of a study of cytomegalovirus exposure and HLA in healthy donors. The data were produced by immunoSEQ multiplex PCR, yet TCRdb's version contains in-frame clones alone and is incomplete. This table has 200,000 to 250,000 clones, about nine tenths appearing once. Input material: PBMCs. These receptors all come from a woman under 30 in good health and CMV-seronegative. The CDR3 runs from the conserved cysteine through the conserved F or W. The D gene is left open where the match is weak. Clone sizes are given selectively: once, few, many, or a class where the clone is expanded.

cdr3_aa cdr3_nt v_call d_call j_call clone_size
CASSFLPGTDTQYF TGTGCCAGCAGTTTCCTTCCAGGCACAGATACGCAGTATTTT TRBV28 NA TRBJ2-3 NA
CASGRSSGTDTQYF TGCGCCAGCGGCCGGTCTAGCGGTACAGATACGCAGTATTTT TRBV5-1 TRBD2 TRBJ2-3 many
CAWGEGAHRNQPQHF TGTGCCTGGGGAGAGGGGGCTCATCGCAATCAGCCCCAGCATTTT TRBV30 TRBD1 TRBJ1-5 NA
CASSPRLAGGPYHEQFF TGTGCCAGCAGCCCCCGACTAGCGGGAGGGCCCTACCATGAGCAGTTCTTC TRBV7-9 TRBD2 TRBJ2-1 NA
CASSKAGADEQYF TGTGCCAGCAGCAAAGCGGGAGCGGACGAGCAGTACTTC TRBV7-9 TRBD2 TRBJ2-7 NA
CASSATSGASDTQYF TGTGCCAGCAGTGCGACTAGCGGGGCTTCAGATACGCAGTATTTT TRBV6-4 TRBD2 TRBJ2-3 few
CASSLGQGFYTEAFF TGTGCCAGCAGCCTGGGCCAGGGGTTTTACACTGAAGCTTTCTTT TRBV6-6 NA TRBJ1-1 NA
CASRTRTGVFEKLFF TGTGCCAGCAGGACCCGGACAGGGGTATTTGAAAAACTGTTTTTT TRBV28 TRBD1 TRBJ1-4 NA
CASSQSRDREGTEAFF TGTGCCAGCAGCCAAAGCCGGGACAGGGAGGGCACTGAAGCTTTCTTT TRBV2 TRBD1 TRBJ1-1 NA
CATSTLATDTQYF TGTGCCACCAGCACCCTAGCGACAGATACGCAGTATTTT TRBV15 NA TRBJ2-3 NA
CASSLDRVNTEAFF TGCGCCAGCAGCTTGGACAGGGTGAACACTGAAGCTTTCTTT TRBV10-2 TRBD1 TRBJ1-1 NA
CASSLDRVPGNTIYF TGTGCCAGCAGCTTAGACAGGGTACCTGGAAACACCATATATTTT TRBV7-9 NA TRBJ1-3 NA
CASSLVQGGYEQYF TGTGCCAGCAGCTTGGTACAGGGGGGTTACGAGCAGTACTTC TRBV7-9 TRBD1 TRBJ2-7 NA
CSAAQGRNTEAFF TGCAGCGCCGCACAGGGACGGAACACTGAAGCTTTCTTT TRBV29-1 NA TRBJ1-1 once
CASSWGDGSYNSPLHF TGTGCCAGCAGCTGGGGGGACGGGTCCTATAATTCACCCCTCCACTTT TRBV5-6 NA TRBJ1-6 NA
CASSLTGGGKEYF TGTGCCAGCAGCCTGACTGGGGGGGGCAAGGAGTACTTC TRBV28 NA TRBJ2-5 NA
CASSRTGVDGNTIYF TGTGCCAGCAGTCGTACAGGGGTAGATGGAAACACCATATATTTT TRBV6-5 TRBD1 TRBJ1-3 once
CASTEGTSGHRGFF TGTGCCAGCACCGAAGGGACTAGCGGGCATCGGGGGTTCTTC TRBV2 TRBD2 TRBJ2-1 NA
CASSLLFGTSGSDTQYF TGTGCCAGCAGCTTGTTATTTGGGACTAGCGGGAGTGATACGCAGTATTTT TRBV5-6 TRBD2 TRBJ2-3 NA
CASSSSLGDHGYTF TGTGCCAGCAGCTCATCTTTAGGAGATCATGGCTACACCTTC TRBV7-2 NA TRBJ1-2 NA
CASSTRQGGGTEAFF TGTGCCAGCAGCACGAGACAGGGGGGTGGCACTGAAGCTTTCTTT TRBV9 TRBD1 TRBJ1-1 once
CAWSSVRQSNEQFF TGTGCCTGGAGTAGCGTTCGGCAAAGCAATGAGCAGTTCTTC TRBV30 NA TRBJ2-1 NA
CASSQESGMNYEQYF TGCGCCAGCAGCCAAGAGAGCGGGATGAACTACGAGCAGTACTTC TRBV4-1 TRBD2 TRBJ2-7 NA
CASSDVGTGWVGNEKLFF TGTGCCAGCAGTGATGTGGGGACAGGATGGGTGGGGAATGAAAAACTGTTTTTT TRBV2 TRBD1 TRBJ1-4 NA
CASSEGQGSYEQYF TGTGCCAGCAGCGAGGGACAGGGAAGCTACGAGCAGTACTTC TRBV5-4 TRBD1 TRBJ2-7 NA
CASSLVGGQETQYF TGCGCCAGCAGCTTGGTCGGAGGCCAAGAGACCCAGTACTTC TRBV5-1 NA TRBJ2-5 NA
CATSRAQLTYGYTF TGTGCCACCAGCAGAGCACAGCTAACCTATGGCTACACCTTC TRBV15 NA TRBJ1-2 NA
CASSPQTHSATNEKLFF TGTGCCAGCAGTCCCCAAACTCACAGTGCAACTAATGAAAAACTGTTTTTT TRBV27 NA TRBJ1-4 NA
CASTPGQGSPLHF TGCGCCAGCACGCCGGGACAGGGGTCACCCCTCCACTTT TRBV10-1 TRBD1 TRBJ1-6 few
CASRPGLKGIGEQFF TGTGCCAGCAGGCCGGGACTCAAGGGGATAGGTGAGCAGTTCTTC TRBV6-5 NA TRBJ2-1 NA
CASSEEDRGPEVKFF TGTGCCAGCAGCGAGGAGGACAGGGGGCCGGAGGTCAAGTTCTTC TRBV9 TRBD1 TRBJ2-1 NA
CASSQEIGTQFF TGCGCCAGCAGCCAAGAGATCGGGACTCAGTTCTTC TRBV4-1 NA TRBJ2-1 NA
CASSFSLAGASEQYF TGTGCCAGCAGCTTCTCGCTAGCGGGAGCAAGCGAGCAGTACTTC TRBV7-2 TRBD2 TRBJ2-7 NA
CASSATWGVASEQYF TGTGCCAGCAGCGCGACATGGGGGGTTGCTTCCGAGCAGTACTTC TRBV9 NA TRBJ2-7 NA
CASSDPQGSQETQYF TGTGCCAGCAGTGATCCTCAGGGGTCTCAAGAGACCCAGTACTTC TRBV25-1 NA TRBJ2-5 NA
CASREETQYF TGTGCCAGCAGGGAGGAGACCCAGTACTTC TRBV25-1 NA TRBJ2-5 NA
CASSAGTTNTGELFF TGTGCCAGCAGCGCCGGGACTACCAACACCGGGGAGCTGTTTTTT TRBV7-9 TRBD2 TRBJ2-2 NA
CASSPRIPGVLTF TGTGCCAGCTCACCTAGGATCCCAGGCGTCCTGACTTTC TRBV18 NA TRBJ2-6 once
CASSPPGYEQYF TGTGCCAGCAGCCCACCGGGGTACGAGCAGTACTTC TRBV11-1 NA TRBJ2-7 NA
CAWNTGRRRGAEAFF TGTGCCTGGAACACCGGCCGGCGGCGAGGCGCTGAAGCTTTCTTT TRBV30 NA TRBJ1-1 NA
CSVVGFGTGLSSDTQYF TGCAGCGTTGTAGGTTTCGGGACAGGGTTGTCGTCAGATACGCAGTATTTT TRBV29-1 TRBD1 TRBJ2-3 NA
CAKPLPDREGEQYF TGTGCCAAGCCCCTTCCGGACAGGGAGGGCGAGCAGTACTTC TRBV6-1 NA TRBJ2-7 NA
CASSLVLAGVSEQFF TGTGCCAGCAGTTTAGTCCTAGCGGGGGTTAGTGAGCAGTTCTTC TRBV27 TRBD2 TRBJ2-1 NA
CASSTDRDSEAFF TGTGCCAGTAGTACGGACAGGGACTCTGAAGCTTTCTTT TRBV19 TRBD1 TRBJ1-1 NA
CAWSVFGSSGNNEQFF TGTGCCTGGAGTGTATTTGGGTCTAGCGGGAACAATGAGCAGTTCTTC TRBV30 TRBD2 TRBJ2-1 NA
CASGSSGGTDTQYF TGTGCCAGCGGCTCCTCAGGTGGGACAGATACGCAGTATTTT TRBV6-5 NA TRBJ2-3 NA